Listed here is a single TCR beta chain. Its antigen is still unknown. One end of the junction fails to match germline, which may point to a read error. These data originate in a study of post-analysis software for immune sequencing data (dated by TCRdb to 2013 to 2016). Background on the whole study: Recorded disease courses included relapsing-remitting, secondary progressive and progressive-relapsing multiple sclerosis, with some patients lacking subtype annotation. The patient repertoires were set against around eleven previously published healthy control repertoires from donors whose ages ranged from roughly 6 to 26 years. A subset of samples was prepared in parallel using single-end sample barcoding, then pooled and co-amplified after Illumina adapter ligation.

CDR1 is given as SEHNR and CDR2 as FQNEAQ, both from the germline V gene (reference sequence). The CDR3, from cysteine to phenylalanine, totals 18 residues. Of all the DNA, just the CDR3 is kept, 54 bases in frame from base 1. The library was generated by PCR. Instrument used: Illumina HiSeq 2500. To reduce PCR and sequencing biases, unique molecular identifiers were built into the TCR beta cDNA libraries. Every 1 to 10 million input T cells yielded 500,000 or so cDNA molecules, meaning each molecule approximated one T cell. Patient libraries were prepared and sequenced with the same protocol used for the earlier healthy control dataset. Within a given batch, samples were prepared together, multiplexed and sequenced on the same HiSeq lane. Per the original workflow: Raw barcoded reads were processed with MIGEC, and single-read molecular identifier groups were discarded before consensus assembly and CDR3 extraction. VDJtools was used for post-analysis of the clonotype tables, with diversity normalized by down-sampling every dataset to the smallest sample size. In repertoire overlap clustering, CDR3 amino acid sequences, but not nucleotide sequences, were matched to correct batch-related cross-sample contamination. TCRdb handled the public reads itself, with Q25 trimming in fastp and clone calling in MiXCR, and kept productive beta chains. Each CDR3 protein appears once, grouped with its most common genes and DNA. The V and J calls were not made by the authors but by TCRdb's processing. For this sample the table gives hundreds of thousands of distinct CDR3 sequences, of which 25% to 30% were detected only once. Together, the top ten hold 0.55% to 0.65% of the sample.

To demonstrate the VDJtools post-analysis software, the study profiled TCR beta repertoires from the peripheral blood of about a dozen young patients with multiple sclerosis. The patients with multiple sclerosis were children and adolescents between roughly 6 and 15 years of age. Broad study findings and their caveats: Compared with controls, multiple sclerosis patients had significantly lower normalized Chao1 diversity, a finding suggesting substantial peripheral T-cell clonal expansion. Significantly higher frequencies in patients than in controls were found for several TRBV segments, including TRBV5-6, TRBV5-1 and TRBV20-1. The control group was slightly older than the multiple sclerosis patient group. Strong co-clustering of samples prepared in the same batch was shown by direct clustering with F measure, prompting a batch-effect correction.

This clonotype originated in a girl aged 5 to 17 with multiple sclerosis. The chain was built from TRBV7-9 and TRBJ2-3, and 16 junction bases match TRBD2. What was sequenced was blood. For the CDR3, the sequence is CAGSTPGLAGGPSNTQYF. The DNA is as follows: TGTGCCGGCAGTACACCGGGACTAGCGGGGGGGCCCTCTAATACGCAGTATTTT. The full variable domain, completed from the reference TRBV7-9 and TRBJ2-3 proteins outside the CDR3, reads DTGVSQNPRHKITKRGQNVTFRCDPISEHNRLYWYRQTLGQGPEFLTYFQNEAQLEKSRLLSDRFSAERPKGSFSTLEIQRTEQGDSAMYLCAGSTPGLAGGPSNTQYFGPGTRLTVL.